The source of this T cell receptor beta chain is a study of shared clonotypes between healthy human individuals (dated by TCRdb to 2018 to 2021). In terms of the full investigation: The cohort included a few men and a couple of women between 18 and 49 years of age. Per donor, leukapheresis produced somewhere between about 0.94 and 9 billion PBMCs. To increase sequencing depth and limit assay-specific biases, different laboratories used diverse techniques to prepare libraries and sequence TCR repertoires. Blood TCR repertoires of about five healthy adults were deeply sequenced to estimate repertoire size and the extent of clonotype sharing between individuals. Per donor, three plates each were used for CD4 naive and CD4 memory, two for CD8 naive, and one for CD8 memory. Results and caveats for the whole study, not just this receptor: Larger estimated clonotype richness was generally found for naive subsets than for memory subsets. Sampling was restricted to blood, and TCR repertoires in tissues likely differ from the TCR repertoires found in blood. The genetic and exposure-history diversity represented was limited by the small number of donors. Pairwise subsampling indicated that sequencing depth was expected to affect the degree of clonotype sharing among donors. Higher generation probabilities were observed for clonotypes shared by all four sorted-subset donors than for non-shared clonotypes. When a few donors were compared, the shared fraction of clonotypes was about 5% for naive CD4, about 4% for naive CD8, about 2.4% for memory CD4, and less than 0.5% for memory CD8. Rarefaction of sorted-subset datasets indicated incomplete sequencing despite the large sequencing depth.

Using the deep immunoSEQ assay, multiplex PCR amplified TCR CDR3 regions from genomic DNA. Genomic DNA extracted from each cell subset was distributed evenly over all wells of several immunoSEQ 96-well plates, and each plate served as one replicate. For sorted subsets, approximately 0.2 ug of genomic DNA, equivalent to around 31,000 T cell genomes, went into each replicate PCR. Purified libraries were measured with a Qubit 3.0 fluorometer, size-checked on a Bioanalyzer 2100, and measured again with the KAPA Library Quantification kit. Every immunoSEQ 96-well plate was sequenced on a separate single-read 150-cycle Illumina NextSeq 550 flow cell. Per the original workflow: Because the immunoSEQ output included only junctional sequences and no quality scores, the filtering could not be the same as the filtering used for full-length reads. To assign V/J genes and CDR3, sequences were annotated using PyIR, a Python wrapper for IgBLAST v1.9, with IMGT germline references. Reads were removed for weak V/J assignments (E-value above 1e-6), missing CDR3, stop codons, out-of-frame junctions, or ambiguous translated residues. V3J clonotypes were defined by identical inferred V gene, J gene, and CDR3 amino acid sequence. To compute the percentage overlap between repertoires, the number of shared unique clonotypes was divided by the size of the smaller repertoire. Repertoire richness was assessed with RTK rarefaction, the Chao1 estimator, and Recon v2.1 estimates of unobserved clonotypes. Generation probabilities for all TCRbeta clonotypes obtained by the gDNA method from a handful of donors were computed using OLGA. Not all clones reach the TCRdb copy of this immuneACCESS table, which keeps in-frame sequences only. Checked studies attribute under half of the gap to unresolved V genes and leave the rest unexplained. The DNA gave D and trimming, while V, J and clone size come from that table. The sample table lists hundreds of thousands of clones, around 95% of them with a count of one. The leading ten clones occupy 0.09% to 0.13% of the sample.

CD8 naive samples consisted of CD45RO-negative cells that were positively selected for CCR7, yielding a CD45RA+CCR7+ population without TemRA cells. Healthy HIV-negative adults with no recently reported acute infections or vaccinations were included as donors. Only Caucasian adults living in Nashville, Tennessee, USA were represented among the donors. Blood was collected by leukapheresis, and PBMCs were isolated by Ficoll-Histopaque density gradient centrifugation and then cryopreserved in liquid nitrogen vapor phase. Purity and quantity of every magnetically sorted T cell population were checked by analytical flow cytometry. From each sorted fraction, genomic DNA was isolated and quantified by UV absorbance on a Nanodrop 2000c. To note about this clone: It has no known antigen specificity. The record has no base qualities; no much larger clone is one base away.

CDR3 length: 13 amino acids, cysteine to phenylalanine. Solely the CDR3 DNA is kept, with 39 bases framed from the first base. Trimming costs V 1 base and J 5 bases, and their ends lie 9 bases apart. Per the germline V gene (reference sequence), SEHNR is the CDR1 and FQNEAQ is the CDR2. The TCR comes from a woman aged 25 to 45 in good health. This receptor chain uses TRBV7-9 and TRBJ2-7, with no reliable assignment of the D segment. Sequenced input: naive CD8+ T cells sorted from blood. Read against the paper, the sample's cell subset or site label means: CD45RA+CCR7+. The CDR3 region reads CASSLEFFHEQYF. The nucleotide sequence reads TGTGCCAGCAGCTTAGAGTTTTTCCACGAGCAGTACTTC.